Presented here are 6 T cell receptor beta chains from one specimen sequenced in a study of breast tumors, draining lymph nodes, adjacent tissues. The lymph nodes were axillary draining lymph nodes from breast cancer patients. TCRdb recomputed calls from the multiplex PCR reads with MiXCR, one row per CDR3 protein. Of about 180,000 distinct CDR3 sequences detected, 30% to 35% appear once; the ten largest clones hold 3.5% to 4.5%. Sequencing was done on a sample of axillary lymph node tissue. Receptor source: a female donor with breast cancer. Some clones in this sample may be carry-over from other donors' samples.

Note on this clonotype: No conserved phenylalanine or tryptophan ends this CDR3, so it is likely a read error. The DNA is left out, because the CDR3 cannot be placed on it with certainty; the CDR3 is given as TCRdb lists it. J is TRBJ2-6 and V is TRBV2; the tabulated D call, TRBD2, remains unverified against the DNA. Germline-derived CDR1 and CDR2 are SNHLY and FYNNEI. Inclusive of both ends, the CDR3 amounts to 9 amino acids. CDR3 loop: CASRNGLAG.

The CDR3 loop is CASSGAEGTETQYF. The CDR3 DNA follows: TGTGCCAGCTCAGGAGCGGAGGGGACGGAGACCCAGTACTTC. This chain joins TRBV18 and TRBJ2-5, with D possibly TRBD2 on 6 matching bases. This CDR3 has 14 residues. Germline V gene data show CDR1 as KGHSH and CDR2 as LQKENI. The germline V and J ends were trimmed by 5 bases and 5 bases, with 15 bases remaining between them.

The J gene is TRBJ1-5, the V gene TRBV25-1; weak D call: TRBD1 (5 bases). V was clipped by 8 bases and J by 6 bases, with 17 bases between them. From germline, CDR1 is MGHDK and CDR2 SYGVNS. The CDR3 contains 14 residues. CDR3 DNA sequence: TGTGCCAGCTTAGAGCGGGGCCCCAGTCAGCCCCAGCATTTT. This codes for CASLERGPSQPQHF.

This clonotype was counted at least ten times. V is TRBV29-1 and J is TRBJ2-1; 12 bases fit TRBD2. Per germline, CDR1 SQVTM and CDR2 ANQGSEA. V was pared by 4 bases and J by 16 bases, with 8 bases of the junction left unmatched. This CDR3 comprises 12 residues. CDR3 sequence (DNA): TGCAGCGTTGGTCCTAGCGGGAGGGCAGATTTCTTC. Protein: CSVGPSGRADFF.

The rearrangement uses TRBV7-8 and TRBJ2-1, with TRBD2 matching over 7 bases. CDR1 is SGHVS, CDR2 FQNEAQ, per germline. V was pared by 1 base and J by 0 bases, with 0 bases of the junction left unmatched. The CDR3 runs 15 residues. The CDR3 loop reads CASSLGTSSYNEQFF. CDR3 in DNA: TGTGCCAGCAGCTTAGGGACTAGCTCCTACAATGAGCAGTTCTTC.

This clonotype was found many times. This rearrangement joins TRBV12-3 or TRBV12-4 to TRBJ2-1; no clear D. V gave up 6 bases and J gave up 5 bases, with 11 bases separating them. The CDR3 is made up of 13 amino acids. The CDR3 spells CASRFVINNEQFF. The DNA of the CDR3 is TGTGCCAGCAGGTTTGTGATCAACAATGAGCAGTTCTTC.